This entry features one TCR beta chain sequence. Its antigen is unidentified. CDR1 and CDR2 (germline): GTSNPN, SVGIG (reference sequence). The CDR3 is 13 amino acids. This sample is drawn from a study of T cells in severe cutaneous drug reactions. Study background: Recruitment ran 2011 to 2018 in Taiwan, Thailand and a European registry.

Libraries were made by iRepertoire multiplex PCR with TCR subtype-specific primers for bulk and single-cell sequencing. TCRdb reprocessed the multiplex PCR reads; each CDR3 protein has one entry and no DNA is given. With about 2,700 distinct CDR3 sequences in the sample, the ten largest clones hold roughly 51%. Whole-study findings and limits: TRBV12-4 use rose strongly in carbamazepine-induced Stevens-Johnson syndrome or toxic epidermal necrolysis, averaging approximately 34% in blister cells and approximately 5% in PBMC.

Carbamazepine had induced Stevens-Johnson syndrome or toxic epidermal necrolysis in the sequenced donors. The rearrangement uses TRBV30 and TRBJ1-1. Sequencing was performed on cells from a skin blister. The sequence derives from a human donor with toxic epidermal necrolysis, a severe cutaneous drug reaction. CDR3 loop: CAWSQASNTEAFF.